Listed here are 18 T cell receptor beta chains from one sample, sequenced in a study of cytotoxic CD8 clonotypes in ibrutinib-treated CLL. The method was immunoSEQ multiplex PCR; TCRdb's version includes in-frame clones alone and lacks a portion of them. The sample holds about 200,000 clones; just under 80% are singletons and the top ten take roughly 10%. The sequencing here drew on PBMCs, taken after 12 months of ibrutinib treatment. Receptor source: a human donor with chronic lymphocytic leukemia.

The chain has TRBV5-1 and TRBJ1-2; D unclear. CDR3 length equals 16 residues. CDR1 is SGHRS, CDR2 YFSETQ, per germline. The V end lost 0 bases, the J end lost 5 bases, and 17 bases lay between the germline ends. CDR3 in amino acids: CASSLGPAETLYGYTF. The CDR3 region has the DNA TGCGCCAGCAGCTTGGGGCCCGCAGAAACCCTTTATGGCTACACCTTC.

The chain joins TRBV7-9 to TRBJ1-1; 7 nucleotides align to TRBD1. Germline CDR1 reads SEHNR; CDR2 reads FQNEAQ (reference sequence). V lost 5 bases and J lost 8; bases outside the gene matches: 8. The CDR3 has 13 amino acids. The CDR3 DNA is TGTGCCAGCAGCCCATCAGGGGGACTCGAAGCTTTCTTT. Translation gives CASSPSGGLEAFF.

The CDR3 reads CASSLQGAGYNEQFF. The DNA of the CDR3 is TGTGCCAGCAGCTTACAGGGGGCGGGGTACAATGAGCAGTTCTTC. The J gene is TRBJ2-1, the V gene TRBV13; 8 nucleotides line up with TRBD1. Trimming removed 2 bases from V and 4 bases from J; junction bases left unmatched: 4. CDR1 and CDR2 (germline): PRHDT, FYEKMQ (reference sequence). The CDR3 sequence is 15 residues long. The variable domain in full, with the rest retrieved from reference TRBV13 and TRBJ2-1, is AAGVIQSPRHLIKEKRETATLKCYPIPRHDTVYWYQQGPGQDPQFLISFYEKMQSDKGSIPDRFSAQQFSDYHSELNMSSLELGDSALYFCASSLQGAGYNEQFFGPGTRLTVL.

The V call is TRBV19, the J call TRBJ2-1; D uncertain. The germline gives CDR1 LNHDA, CDR2 SQIVND (reference sequence). V was pared by 5 bases and J by 7 bases, with 15 bases between. CDR3 length: 14 amino acids. The CDR3 nucleotides are TGTGCCAGTAGTGGATTCCGTGTTAGGAATGAGCAGTTCTTC. Its translation: CASSGFRVRNEQFF.

This clone was seen a few times. The chain links TRBV5-1 to TRBJ2-7; 9 bases map to TRBD1. After removal of 6 bases from V and 5 bases from J, the junction contained 6 bases not matched to a gene. Germline loops: CDR1 SGHRS, CDR2 YFSETQ. The CDR3 covers 13 residues. As DNA, the CDR3 is TGCGCCAGCACCCTCGACAGGGGGGACGAGCAGTACTTC. Protein product: CASTLDRGDEQYF.

The chain joins TRBV11-2 to TRBJ2-2, with no clear D. CDR1 and CDR2 (germline): SGHAT, FQNNGV. This CDR3 has 15 amino acids. Trimming removed 1 base from V and 7 bases from J, with 13 bases in between. The CDR3 here is CASSLANGVYGELFF. CDR3 DNA sequence: TGTGCCAGCAGCTTAGCCAACGGCGTCTACGGGGAGCTGTTTTTT.

The gene calls are TRBV5-6 and TRBJ1-5; 7 bases align to TRBD1. This CDR3 comprises 15 residues. J lost 6 bases, V lost 1 base, and 7 bases had no gene match. Per the germline V gene, CDR1 is SGHDT and CDR2 is YYEEEE. The CDR3 sequence: CASSLLQGVGQPQHF. Here the CDR3 DNA reads TGTGCCAGCAGCTTGCTCCAGGGGGTAGGTCAGCCCCAGCATTTT.

This clone was seen only a few times. The chain employs TRBV7-6 and TRBJ2-7; TRBD2 is a possible D gene (6 bases). The CDR3 contains 17 residues. Germline V gene sequence: CDR1 SGHVS, CDR2 FNYEAQ. Deletions cut 5 bases from V and 0 bases from J, with 20 bases between. CDR3 bases: TGTGCCAGCAGCCCACAAACCGGGACTCAAAGCTCCTACGAGCAGTACTTC. Its translation is CASSPQTGTQSSYEQYF. Drawing the rest from reference TRBV7-6 and TRBJ2-7, the complete variable domain is GAGVSQSPRYKVTKRGQDVALRCDPISGHVSLYWYRQALGQGPEFLTYFNYEAQQDKSGLPNDRFSAERPEGSISTLTIQRTEQRDSAMYRCASSPQTGTQSSYEQYFGPGTRLTVT.

CDR3 protein: CASSLQENTGELFF. The CDR3 region has the DNA TGTGCCAGCAGCCTACAGGAGAACACCGGGGAGCTGTTTTTT. The chain couples TRBV6-5 to TRBJ2-2, with a weak D call TRBD1 (5 bases). CDR1 is MNHEY, CDR2 SVGAGI, per germline. The V end was cut by 6 bases, the J end by 1 base, with 9 bases between. The CDR3 loop spans 14 amino acids.

The CDR3 loop reads CASRGRGQTYEQYF. The CDR3 nucleotides read TGTGCCAGCAGAGGCAGGGGGCAAACCTACGAGCAGTACTTC. The chain uses TRBV28 and TRBJ2-7, with 8 nucleotides matching TRBD1. The CDR3 covers 14 residues. V dropped 6 bases and J dropped 2; count of bases not matched to a gene: 6. Germline CDR1 and CDR2: MDHEN and SYDVKM.

This clone has just one count. V usage is TRBV11-2 and J usage is TRBJ2-1; D might be TRBD1 (5 bases). CDR1 and CDR2 (germline): SGHAT, FQNNGV. V shed 4 bases and J shed 6 bases, with 16 bases lying between them. The CDR3 runs to 15 residues. Here the CDR3 reads CASSSRGAAPNEQFF. CDR3 coding DNA: TGTGCCAGCAGCTCTAGGGGCGCCGCCCCCAATGAGCAGTTCTTC.

The chain joins TRBV27 to TRBJ2-1, with 10 bases matching TRBD2. The germline CDR1 and CDR2 sequences are MNHEY and SMNVEV (reference sequence). J was trimmed by 6 bases and V by 5 bases; bases with no gene match: 7. The CDR3 contains 15 residues. CDR3 sequence: CASSDSGRAFNEQFF. CDR3 bases: TGTGCCAGCAGTGACAGCGGGAGGGCCTTCAATGAGCAGTTCTTC.

Here the CDR3 DNA reads TGCGCCAGCAGCGCGAGGACGGATAACACTGAAGCTTTCTTT. Translated, it gives CASSARTDNTEAFF. The chain employs TRBV5-1 and TRBJ1-1; the D is unclear. Trimming removed 4 bases at V and 2 bases at J, with 12 bases between. The CDR3 length is 14 residues. Germline CDR1 reads SGHRS; CDR2 reads YFSETQ.

The chain uses TRBV5-4 and TRBJ1-3; TRBD1 aligns across 7 bases. Germline V CDR1 and CDR2: SGHNT, YYREEE (reference sequence). This CDR3 region has 14 residues. Unmatched junction bases numbered 1, after V lost 4 bases and J lost 0 bases. The CDR3 is CASSRDSSGNTIYF. The DNA of the CDR3 is TGTGCCAGCAGCCGGGACAGCTCTGGAAACACCATATATTTT.

The chain is built from TRBV5-1 and TRBJ1-4; possibly TRBD1 for D (6 bases). CDR1 SGHRS and CDR2 YFSETQ come from the germline V gene. This CDR3 is 15 amino acids long. V was pared by 0 bases and J by 8 bases, with 14 bases between. CDR3 protein: CASSLEGRGWEKLFF. The CDR3 DNA reads as TGCGCCAGCAGCTTGGAGGGCAGGGGCTGGGAAAAACTGTTTTTT.

CDR3 protein: CASSPITFGNTIYF. CDR3 DNA: TGTGCCAGCTCACCGATTACGTTTGGAAACACCATATATTTT. This chain joins TRBV18 and TRBJ1-3, with no clear D. Germline-derived CDR1 and CDR2 are KGHSH and LQKENI. The CDR3 has 14 amino acids. The V gene lost 3 bases and the J gene lost 3 bases, with 9 bases spanning the gap.

This clone was seen a handful of times. V is TRBV7-9 and J is TRBJ1-1; D uncertain. CDR3 length: 13 residues. V was pared by 2 bases and J by 1 base, with 5 bases between. The germline V gene has CDR1 SEHNR and CDR2 FQNEAQ (reference sequence). CDR3 DNA sequence: TGTGCCAGCAGCTTAAGGGAGAACACTGAAGCTTTCTTT. The encoded protein is CASSLRENTEAFF.

J is TRBJ1-5 and V is TRBV7-9, with D maybe TRBD1 (5 bases). The CDR3 runs 15 residues. Germline assignment: CDR1 SEHNR and CDR2 FQNEAQ (reference sequence). The ends were cut back, 1 base at V and 4 bases at J, with 11 bases in the middle. The DNA for the CDR3 is TGTGCCAGCAGCTTAGGTTCCGGGGGGAATCAGCCCCAGCATTTT. Protein sequence: CASSLGSGGNQPQHF.